This T cell receptor beta chain was identified during a study of shared clonotypes between healthy human individuals. Study context: Researchers assigned three CD4 naive, three CD4 memory, two CD8 naive and one CD8 memory plate to each donor. Whole-study findings and limits: Naive CD4 clonotypes overlapped across a few donors at around 4.7%. The study generally estimated greater richness for naive than memory subsets.

Details on this clone: The antigen is not known.

On sorted subsets, replicate PCRs used roughly 190 ng DNA, or roughly 30,000 T cell genomes. TCRdb's copy holds only in-frame clones and misses some; the assay was immunoSEQ multiplex PCR. The repertoire holds roughly 2.6 million clones, with around 90% as singletons. CDR1 is MNHNS, CDR2 SASEGT, per germline. This CDR3 is 14 amino acids long. V dropped 3 bases and J dropped 6 bases, with 14 bases sitting between them. The chain has TRBV6-1 and TRBJ1-2; D is possibly TRBD1 (6 bases). This TCR was sampled from a man aged 18 to 35 in good health. What was sequenced was naive CD4+ T cells sorted from blood. Subset described: CD45RA+ positively selected. In DNA, the CDR3 is TGTGCCAGCAGTGAGTGGGGACAACTTGATGGCTACACCTTC. It translates to CASSEWGQLDGYTF.